What follows are 23 T cell receptor beta chains derived from one specimen sequenced in a study of control samples from healthy donors and cancer patients. TCRdb's copy holds only in-frame clones and misses some; the assay was immunoSEQ multiplex PCR. The table records about 110,000 clones, roughly 79% of them present only once. Sequencing used blood. Receptor source: a young man in good health.

The chain employs TRBV5-4 and TRBJ2-2, with a possible D match to TRBD2 (5 bases). V lost 5 bases and J lost 1, with 9 bases in between. This CDR3 contains 14 residues. The germline CDR1 and CDR2 sequences are SGHNT and YYREEE (reference sequence). CDR3 bases: TGTGCCAGCAGGAGGGAAGGGAACACCGGGGAGCTGTTTTTT. Translating it yields CASRREGNTGELFF.

This chain links TRBV28 with TRBJ1-6, with D unclear. V lost 1 base to trimming and J lost 8 bases, with 12 bases between them. Germline CDR1 MDHEN, CDR2 SYDVKM. There are 15 residues in the CDR3. The CDR3 spells CASSLLVGSYSPLHF. The CDR3 DNA is TGTGCCAGCAGTTTATTGGTCGGATCTTATTCACCCCTCCACTTT. Together with reference TRBV28 and TRBJ1-6, the CDR3 gives the full variable domain: DVKVTQSSRYLVKRTGEKVFLECVQDMDHENMFWYRQDPGLGLRLIYFSYDVKMKEKGDIPEGYSVSREKKERFSLILESASTNQTSMYLCASSLLVGSYSPLHFGNGTRLTVT.

V gene TRBV30 combines with J gene TRBJ1-1; 7 bases match TRBD1. Looked up from germline, CDR1 is GTSNPN and CDR2 is SVGIG (reference sequence). This CDR3 contains 14 residues. The J segment lost 11 bases and the V segment lost 3 bases, leaving 15 bases of the junction unmatched. CDR3 protein: CAWRGQTFLGVAFF. Written as DNA, the CDR3 is TGTGCCTGGAGGGGACAGACATTTTTAGGGGTCGCTTTCTTT.

The CDR3 protein is CASSSADSDASGANVLTF. Here the CDR3 DNA reads TGTGCCAGCAGCTCGGCGGACAGTGATGCCTCTGGGGCCAACGTCCTGACTTTC. The chain joins TRBV11-2 to TRBJ2-6, with D possibly TRBD1 on 6 matching bases. Germline CDR1 reads SGHAT; CDR2 reads FQNNGV. The CDR3 consists of 18 residues. The V end lost 4 bases, the J end lost 0 bases, and 16 bases lay between the germline ends.

This clone is a singleton in its sample. The gene calls are TRBV6-5 and TRBJ2-5, with TRBD1 matching over 8 bases. V trimming: 6 bases; J trimming: 2 bases; junction bases outside the gene matches: 8. CDR3 length: 15 residues. The V gene's germline CDR1 is MNHEY and CDR2 SVGAGI. CDR3 coding DNA: TGTGCCAGCAGCTGGACAGGGAGAAATCAAGAGACCCAGTACTTC. Encoded protein: CASSWTGRNQETQYF.

This clone was counted a few times. This chain joins TRBV21-1 and TRBJ2-7; the table's D call, TRBD2, was not checked against the DNA. TRBV21-1 corresponds to a pseudogene. CDR3 size: 17 residues. CDR3: CASSSGYEEGTPYEQYF. The CDR3, as DNA: TGTGCCAGCAGCAGCGGCTATGAGGAGGGGACCCCCTACGAGCAGTACTTC.

This chain connects TRBV7-8 to TRBJ1-3, with D unresolved. Germline CDR1 reads SGHVS; CDR2 reads FQNEAQ. Trimming stripped 4 bases from V and 0 bases from J, with 13 bases between. The CDR3 totals 16 residues. The CDR3 DNA is TGTGCCAGCAGCTCGTCGGAGCCGACCTCTGGAAACACCATATATTTT. This encodes CASSSSEPTSGNTIYF.

The V and J genes are TRBV28 and TRBJ1-5, with D perhaps matching TRBD1 (5 bases). Germline V gene lookup returns CDR1 MDHEN and CDR2 SYDVKM. The V and J ends lost 2 bases and 2 bases respectively, with 22 bases between them. The CDR3 covers 19 residues. CDR3 nucleotides: TGTGCCAGCAGTTTACTCGTTCCGGGGGTGGGTGGTCGCAATCAGCCCCAGCATTTT. This encodes CASSLLVPGVGGRNQPQHF. Combining the CDR3 with reference TRBV28 and TRBJ1-5 gives the whole variable domain DVKVTQSSRYLVKRTGEKVFLECVQDMDHENMFWYRQDPGLGLRLIYFSYDVKMKEKGDIPEGYSVSREKKERFSLILESASTNQTSMYLCASSLLVPGVGGRNQPQHFGDGTRLSIL.

This chain connects TRBV11-2 to TRBJ2-5; D may match TRBD1 or TRBD2 (6 bases each). Trimming stripped 5 bases from V and 5 bases from J, with 18 bases between. The germline CDR1 and CDR2 sequences are SGHAT and FQNNGV. CDR3 length: 15 amino acids. CDR3 nucleotides: TGTGCCAGCAGCACCCTCCGGGGGCAGGGGGAGACCCAGTACTTC. Protein sequence: CASSTLRGQGETQYF. The full variable domain, rest sourced from reference TRBV11-2 and TRBJ2-5, is EAGVAQSPRYKIIEKRQSVAFWCNPISGHATLYWYQQILGQGPKLLIQFQNNGVVDDSQLPKDRFSAERLKGVDSTLKIQPAKLEDSAVYLCASSTLRGQGETQYFGPGTRLLVL.

The V and J genes are TRBV28 and TRBJ1-2; the match to TRBD1 covers 7 bases. The CDR3 sequence is 15 residues long. V shed 5 bases and J 4 bases; nucleotides not matched to a gene: 10. Germline V gene data show CDR1 as MDHEN and CDR2 as SYDVKM. This CDR3 is CASSHTGQRGYGYTF. CDR3 sequence (DNA): TGTGCCAGCAGTCATACGGGACAGCGGGGCTATGGCTACACCTTC.

Only one count was recorded for this clone. The V and J genes are TRBV6-2 or TRBV6-3 and TRBJ2-7; 8 nucleotides match TRBD1. Per the germline V gene, CDR1 is MNHEY and CDR2 is SVGEGT. Trimming took 2 bases from V and 3 from J; bases not matched to a gene: 9. The CDR3 extends over 16 amino acids. The CDR3 DNA reads TGTGCCAGCAGTTACGGCGGTGGACAGGGAGGCTACGAGCAGTACTTC. Residues: CASSYGGGQGGYEQYF.

J is TRBJ2-3 and V is TRBV4-1; 8 bases fit TRBD2. The CDR3 covers 16 residues. The V gene's germline CDR1 is MGHRA and CDR2 YSYEKL. J was trimmed by 0 bases and V by 4 bases; bases with no gene match: 6. The CDR3 DNA reads TGCGCCAGCAGCCGCTTCGGGGGGGCCAGCACAGATACGCAGTATTTT. Encoded protein: CASSRFGGASTDTQYF.

This clone appeared a few times. The gene calls are TRBV6-1 and TRBJ1-6, with 7 bases lining up with TRBD1. Germline V gene data show CDR1 as MNHNS and CDR2 as SASEGT. The junction had 12 bases not matched to a gene; V was cut back by 4 bases and J by 6 bases. This CDR3 comprises 17 residues. CDR3 protein: CASSVGQKLLLNSPLHF. Here the CDR3 DNA reads TGTGCCAGCAGTGTGGGACAGAAACTCTTACTTAATTCACCCCTCCACTTT.

The table lists this clone with a count of one. The chain uses TRBV4-2 and TRBJ2-1; TRBD2 agrees at 8 bases. CDR1 LGHNA and CDR2 YNFKEQ come from the germline V gene. V was pared by 1 base and J by 4 bases, with 0 bases of the junction left unmatched. The CDR3 runs to 14 residues. This chain's CDR3 is CASSQGGGYNEQFF. CDR3 coding DNA: TGTGCCAGCAGCCAAGGCGGGGGGTACAATGAGCAGTTCTTC.

This clone was picked up a small number of times. The rearrangement joins TRBV7-2 to TRBJ2-6, with 8 bases lining up with TRBD2. The CDR3 spans 17 residues. The J segment lost 0 bases and the V segment lost 1 base, leaving 2 bases of the junction unmatched. Germline CDR1 and CDR2: SGHTA and FQGNSA. DNA for the CDR3: TGTGCCAGCAGCTTAGGAAGCGGGAGCTCTGGGGCCAACGTCCTGACTTTC. This codes for CASSLGSGSSGANVLTF.

V and J are TRBV2 and TRBJ1-3; D call uncertain. V shed 4 bases and J shed 2 bases, with 12 bases lying between them. Germline-derived CDR1 and CDR2 are SNHLY and FYNNEI. The CDR3 totals 15 residues. CDR3 nucleotides: TGTGCCAGCAGTGTGGACGGTGGAACTGGAAACACCATATATTTT. The encoded protein is CASSVDGGTGNTIYF.

The chain couples TRBV5-6 to TRBJ2-6; D ambiguous. There are 16 residues in the CDR3. The germline gives CDR1 SGHDT, CDR2 YYEEEE. The ends were cut back, 0 bases at V and 0 bases at J, with 7 bases in the middle. The CDR3 loop reads CASSLVVDSGANVLTF. The CDR3 DNA reads TGTGCCAGCAGCTTGGTCGTAGACTCTGGGGCCAACGTCCTGACTTTC.

The chain employs TRBV28 and TRBJ1-2; tentative D call: TRBD1 (6 bases). Germline V CDR1 and CDR2: MDHEN, SYDVKM. CDR3 length: 15 amino acids. Between the trimmed V and J ends, which lost 5 bases and 2 bases, there was a span of 15 bases. DNA for the CDR3: TGTGCCAGCAGTCCGACCAACAGGGACAACTATGGCTACACCTTC. It yields the protein CASSPTNRDNYGYTF.

V and J are TRBV15 and TRBJ1-1; D is unclear. Germline CDR1 reads LNHNV; CDR2 reads YYDKDF (reference sequence). This CDR3 is built from 15 residues. V was shortened by 1 base and J by 3 bases, with 12 bases between the two germline ends. The CDR3 loop reads CATSRVGIGHTEAFF. Written as DNA, the CDR3 is TGTGCCACCAGCAGAGTGGGTATTGGTCACACTGAAGCTTTCTTT.

The table lists this clone with a count of one. V and J are TRBV5-1 and TRBJ1-2; 8 bases agree with TRBD1. The V gene's germline CDR1 is SGHRS and CDR2 YFSETQ. There are 15 residues in the CDR3. V gave up 4 bases and J gave up 3 bases; unmatched junction bases: 8. Here the CDR3 DNA reads TGCGCCAGCAGCAATCCCGACAGGGGCGACTATGGCTACACCTTC. Protein product: CASSNPDRGDYGYTF.

The chain carries TRBV6-5 and TRBJ1-5, with D unclear. Germline CDR1 reads MNHEY; CDR2 reads SVGAGI. This CDR3 is built from 12 residues. The germline V and J ends were trimmed by 7 bases and 4 bases, with 8 bases remaining between them. The CDR3 is CASTQRNQPQHF. DNA for the CDR3: TGTGCCAGCACCCAGAGGAATCAGCCCCAGCATTTT.

This clone was counted a few times. This chain connects TRBV3-1 (or the pseudogene TRBV3-2) to TRBJ2-5, with a possible D match to TRBD2 (5 bases). Germline V gene lookup returns CDR1 LGHDT and CDR2 YNNKEL (reference sequence). This CDR3 region has 16 residues. The V and J ends lost 1 base and 2 bases respectively, with 14 bases between them. The CDR3 nucleotides are TGTGCCAGCAGCCAAGGGGGAGTCTCGGGGCAAGAGACCCAGTACTTC. Its translation: CASSQGGVSGQETQYF.

The rearrangement links TRBV9 to TRBJ2-3; the D is unclear. With 0 bases removed from V and 5 bases from J, the gap between germline ends came to 10 bases. Germline CDR1 is SGDLS and CDR2 is YYNGEE. The CDR3 runs 14 residues. CDR3: CASSVGSLLDTQYF. The CDR3 bases are TGTGCCAGCAGCGTAGGCTCCCTGCTAGATACGCAGTATTTT.